This TCR beta chain was retrieved from a study of Ad26.COV2.S vaccination and SARS-CoV-2 variants. Study summary: Enrollment placed the donor in the COV1001 Ad26.COV2.S trial arm.

Trimming removed 5 bases from V and 1 base from J, with 6 bases in between. This CDR3 comprises 13 residues. Germline-derived CDR1 and CDR2 are SGHRS and YFSETQ. Profiling relied on immunoSEQ multiplex PCR, and the TCRdb table lists in-frame clones only, not all of them. The sample yields about 500,000 clones, about 89% seen once. Treatment described: around 19 received Ad26.COV2.S at low or high dose, single or two shots; roughly five received placebo; per-sample allocation not given. Specimen acquisition occurred on day 63 following the initial vaccine or placebo injection. For this clone: Other nucleotide sequences in the sample specify the same CDR3.

This chain links TRBV5-1 with TRBJ2-2; TRBD1 might be the D (5 bases). This TCR was sampled from a person between 18 and 59 years old who received the Ad26.COV2.S COVID-19 vaccine or a placebo. The source was peripheral blood, collected in a trial of Ad26.COV2.S vaccine versus placebo. The CDR3, as DNA: TGCGCCAGCAGGGGGCAGAACACCGGGGAGCTGTTTTTT. This codes for CASRGQNTGELFF.